Below are 24 T cell receptor beta chains sequenced from a single sample in a study of T-cell memory formation after mild COVID-19. TCRdb fed the 5' RACE reads into MiXCR, producing one record per CDR3 protein. The sample yields more than 120,000 distinct CDR3 sequences, roughly 6.2% seen once. The sequencing input was PBMCs or a T cell subset sorted from them (not recorded which). These receptors were obtained from an adult woman who had mild COVID-19 (a few samples of this study predate the infection). Cell type and time point are not known.

This clonotype was detected ten times or more. This chain uses TRBV4-2 with TRBJ2-7; 12 bases line up with TRBD1. Unmatched junction bases numbered 4, after V lost 0 bases and J lost 7 bases. This CDR3 has 15 amino acids. Germline values: CDR1 LGHNA, CDR2 YNFKEQ. This CDR3 is CASSQEGQGAEEQYF. As DNA, the CDR3 is TGTGCCAGCAGCCAAGAGGGACAGGGGGCTGAGGAGCAGTACTTC.

The sample holds a few counts of this clonotype. V and J are TRBV24-1 and TRBJ1-1; D is uncertain. The V end was cut by 0 bases, the J end by 11 bases, with 12 bases between. The CDR3 is 13 amino acids. Per the germline V gene, CDR1 is KGHDR and CDR2 is SFDVKD. This CDR3 reads CATSDLRGLRAFF. The CDR3, as DNA: TGTGCCACCAGTGATTTGCGAGGGCTTCGGGCTTTCTTT.

This clonotype came up many times. The chain employs TRBV12-3 or TRBV12-4 and TRBJ1-5; D uncertain. The CDR3 extends over 13 amino acids. Between the trimmed V and J ends, which lost 6 bases and 3 bases, there was a span of 9 bases. As DNA, the CDR3 is TGTGCCAGCAGCTTGGAGAACAATCAGCCCCAGCATTTT. It yields the protein CASSLENNQPQHF.

Comments on this clonotype: This CDR3 fails to terminate in the conserved phenylalanine or tryptophan, so it likely reflects a read error. This rearrangement joins TRBV5-1 to TRBJ1-4, with D tentatively TRBD1 (5 bases). This CDR3 region has 14 residues. The V gene lost 4 bases and the J gene lost 8 bases, with 15 bases spanning the gap. Germline values: CDR1 SGHRS, CDR2 YFSETQ. CDR3 region: CASSPSGTFEKLFS. CDR3 nucleotides: TGCGCCAGCAGCCCATCCGGGACCTTCGAAAAACTGTTTTCT.

This clonotype was counted at least ten times. V usage is TRBV4-3 and J usage is TRBJ2-1; D uncertain. This CDR3 has 13 amino acids. Germline V lookup: CDR1 LGHNA, CDR2 YSLEER. The V end was cut by 4 bases, the J end by 7 bases, with 11 bases between. The CDR3, as DNA: TGCGCCAGCAGCCTCGTGAGGAAGAATGAGCAGTTCTTC. It specifies CASSLVRKNEQFF.

This clonotype was seen many times. This chain uses TRBV5-5 with TRBJ2-3; TRBD2 agrees at 14 bases. The V and J ends lost 4 bases and 5 bases, in that order; junction bases with no gene match: 9. CDR1 SGHKS and CDR2 YYEKEE come from the germline V gene (reference sequence). The CDR3 totals 17 residues. Written as DNA, the CDR3 is TGTGCCAGCAGCCAGAGACTAGCGGGGGGGCCTAGAGATACGCAGTATTTT. Translation: CASSQRLAGGPRDTQYF.

The sample holds many counts of this clonotype. V and J are TRBV12-3 or TRBV12-4 and TRBJ1-2; D remains unclear. Trimming stripped 6 bases from V and 2 bases from J, with 7 bases between. The CDR3 sequence is 12 residues long. CDR3 region: CASSNRNYGYTF. The CDR3 DNA reads TGTGCCAGCAGCAACAGAAACTATGGCTACACCTTC.

This clonotype was counted between two and nine times. The chain combines TRBV7-2 with TRBJ2-7; 7 bases are shared with TRBD1. This CDR3 comprises 16 residues. Germline lookup yields CDR1 SGHTA and CDR2 FQGNSA. V shed 5 bases, J shed 0 bases, and the junction held 10 bases outside the gene matches. CDR3 protein: CASSKQGTKSSYEQYF. In DNA form, the CDR3 reads TGTGCCAGCAGCAAACAGGGGACGAAAAGCTCCTACGAGCAGTACTTC.

The chain has TRBV10-3 and TRBJ2-3; TRBD2 matches at 12 bases. Trimming at V came to 6 bases and at J to 0 bases, leaving 7 bases not matched to a gene. CDR1 and CDR2 (germline): ENHRY, SYGVKD. The CDR3 consists of 17 residues. CDR3 nucleotides: TGTGCCATCAGGGCGACTAGCGGGAGCGTTAGCACAGATACGCAGTATTTT. It translates to CAIRATSGSVSTDTQYF.

J is TRBJ1-5 and V is TRBV5-6; maybe TRBD1 (5 bases). The germline CDR1 and CDR2 sequences are SGHDT and YYEEEE. The ends were cut back, 0 bases at V and 1 base at J, with 8 bases in the middle. This CDR3 spans 15 amino acids. The CDR3: CASSLGGLSNQPQHF. The CDR3 bases are TGTGCCAGCAGCTTGGGGGGGTTAAGCAATCAGCCCCAGCATTTT. Supplemented by reference TRBV5-6 and TRBJ1-5, the full variable domain reads DAGVTQSPTHLIKTRGQQVTLRCSPKSGHDTVSWYQQALGQGPQFIFQYYEEEERQRGNFPDRFSGHQFPNYSSELNVNALLLGDSALYLCASSLGGLSNQPQHFGDGTRLSIL.

A few counts support this clonotype. The rearrangement joins TRBV18 to TRBJ2-5, with D perhaps TRBD1 (6 bases). Trimming cost V 2 bases and J 6 bases, with 10 bases left between them. Germline-derived CDR1 and CDR2 are KGHSH and LQKENI. The CDR3 runs to 13 residues. The CDR3 DNA reads as TGTGCCAGCTCACCAGACAGGACCCAGACCCAGTACTTC. This codes for CASSPDRTQTQYF. The full variable domain, rest sourced from reference TRBV18 and TRBJ2-5, is NAGVMQNPRHLVRRRGQEARLRCSPMKGHSHVYWYRQLPEEGLKFMVYLQKENIIDESGMPKERFSAEFPKEGPSILRIQQVVRGDSAAYFCASSPDRTQTQYFGPGTRLLVL.

This clonotype showed up just a few times. J is TRBJ1-5 and V is TRBV28; 10 bases align to TRBD1. CDR1 is MDHEN and CDR2 is SYDVKM in the germline V gene. The CDR3 totals 14 residues. Trimming at V came to 6 bases and at J to 4 bases, leaving 3 bases not matched to a gene. The DNA for the CDR3 is TGTGCCAGCAGGGGGGGACAGGGGAATCAGCCCCAGCATTTT. Encoded protein: CASRGGQGNQPQHF.

This chain joins TRBV20-1 and TRBJ2-7, with D possibly matching TRBD2 (5 bases). Germline CDR1 DFQATT, CDR2 SNEGSKA (reference sequence). This CDR3 comprises 14 residues. V was shortened by 5 bases and J by 3 bases, with 17 bases between the two germline ends. This CDR3 is CSALPGGRGYEQYF. The CDR3, as DNA: TGCAGTGCTTTACCGGGCGGCCGGGGCTACGAGCAGTACTTC.

The table lists this clonotype with a few counts. The gene calls are TRBV27 and TRBJ1-5; 8 positions agree with TRBD1. Trimming took 5 bases from V and 7 from J; bases not matched to a gene: 13. Looked up from germline, CDR1 is MNHEY and CDR2 is SMNVEV (reference sequence). The CDR3 loop spans 16 amino acids. The CDR3 region has the DNA TGTGCCAGCAGTCCCTACCCTCAGGGGGCTCGGCAGCCCCAGCATTTT. It translates to CASSPYPQGARQPQHF.

The CDR3 reads CASSELRQPQHF. CDR3 coding DNA: TGTGCCAGCAGTGAATTAAGACAGCCCCAGCATTTT. The rearrangement joins TRBV6-1 to TRBJ1-5; D is uncertain. CDR3 size: 12 residues. Germline values: CDR1 MNHNS, CDR2 SASEGT. Trimming cost V 2 bases and J 7 bases, with 6 bases left between them.

Concerning this clonotype: Germline and junction disagree at one end, which may indicate a read error. The chain employs TRBV7-7 and TRBJ1-5, with 7 bases aligning to TRBD1. The CDR3 contains 18 residues. From germline, CDR1 is SSHAT and CDR2 FNYEAQ (reference sequence). The CDR3 reads CASSLGSGGPSLKSPQHF. CDR3 sequence (DNA): TGTGCTAGCAGCTTAGGGTCAGGGGGTCCGTCACTTAAATCGCCCCAGCATTTT.

This clonotype appeared many times. The gene calls are TRBV7-9 and TRBJ1-1, with TRBD1 matching over 9 bases. The CDR3 totals 15 residues. With V trimmed by 8 bases and J by 2 bases, 9 bases remained unmatched. CDR1 and CDR2 from the germline V gene are SEHNR and FQNEAQ (reference sequence). The CDR3 is CASALRGQGNTEAFF. The CDR3 nucleotides read TGTGCCAGCGCTCTGAGGGGACAGGGCAACACTGAAGCTTTCTTT.

This clonotype was detected many times. The chain joins TRBV7-2 to TRBJ1-6; 7 nucleotides agree with TRBD1. The germline CDR1 and CDR2 sequences are SGHTA and FQGNSA. The CDR3 contains 17 residues. With 5 bases clipped from V and 0 bases from J, the junction kept 7 bases outside the gene matches. The CDR3 DNA reads as TGTGCCAGCAGCCTGACAGGGCCGAGCTCCTATAATTCACCCCTCCACTTT. This sequence encodes CASSLTGPSSYNSPLHF.

This clonotype has at least ten counts. V and J are TRBV6-2 or TRBV6-3 and TRBJ1-5; D is possibly TRBD1 (5 bases). Germline values: CDR1 MNHEY, CDR2 SVGEGT. This CDR3 spans 14 amino acids. V lost 6 bases and J 2 bases, leaving 11 bases between the germline ends. The chain's CDR3 is CASRSLQGNQPQHF. CDR3 sequence (DNA): TGTGCCAGCAGATCACTACAGGGCAATCAGCCCCAGCATTTT.

This clonotype was recorded many times. The V call is TRBV25-1, the J call TRBJ2-4, with a tentative D call TRBD2 (6 bases). V gave up 7 bases and J gave up 0 bases, with 22 bases separating them. The CDR3 consists of 18 residues. CDR1 and CDR2 (germline): MGHDK, SYGVNS. CDR3 in amino acids: CASIREVQDYLAKNIQYF. CDR3 DNA: TGTGCCAGCATAAGGGAGGTGCAGGACTATCTAGCCAAAAACATTCAGTACTTC.

This clonotype was found many times. The chain recombines TRBV18 with TRBJ1-1, with D hard to call. CDR3 length: 15 residues. Germline assignment: CDR1 KGHSH and CDR2 LQKENI. V was cut by 2 bases and J by 2 bases, with 12 bases left in between. The CDR3: CASSPKHGTNTEAFF. CDR3 sequence (DNA): TGTGCCAGCTCACCAAAACACGGCACAAACACTGAAGCTTTCTTT. Supplemented by reference TRBV18 and TRBJ1-1, the full variable domain reads NAGVMQNPRHLVRRRGQEARLRCSPMKGHSHVYWYRQLPEEGLKFMVYLQKENIIDESGMPKERFSAEFPKEGPSILRIQQVVRGDSAAYFCASSPKHGTNTEAFFGQGTRLTVV.

This clonotype was counted many times. The chain links TRBV5-1 to TRBJ2-7; 7 positions match TRBD1. Losses at the gene ends were 3 bases for V and 9 bases for J; bases not matched to a gene: 12. This CDR3 is built from 14 residues. Germline lookup yields CDR1 SGHRS and CDR2 YFSETQ. The CDR3 loop is CASSWGTAFEGQYF. The CDR3 coding sequence is TGCGCCAGCAGCTGGGGGACAGCGTTTGAGGGGCAGTACTTC.

This clonotype was recorded many times. The chain couples TRBV27 to TRBJ1-4; D is unclear. CDR3 length: 13 residues. Germline V gene data show CDR1 as MNHEY and CDR2 as SMNVEV (reference sequence). With 4 bases removed from V and 5 bases from J, the gap between germline ends came to 8 bases. The CDR3 loop reads CASSWTGNEKLFF. In nucleotides, the CDR3 is TGTGCCAGCAGTTGGACGGGGAATGAAAAACTGTTTTTT.

The chain links TRBV20-1 to TRBJ2-2; the D gene could be TRBD1 or TRBD2 (5 bases each). The germline V gene has CDR1 DFQATT and CDR2 SNEGSKA (reference sequence). The CDR3 length is 15 residues. The V end was cut by 3 bases, the J end by 4 bases, with 15 bases between. The CDR3 DNA reads TGCAGTGCTAGGTTCGAGGGGAAGGCCACCGGGGAGCTGTTTTTT. Encoded protein: CSARFEGKATGELFF.